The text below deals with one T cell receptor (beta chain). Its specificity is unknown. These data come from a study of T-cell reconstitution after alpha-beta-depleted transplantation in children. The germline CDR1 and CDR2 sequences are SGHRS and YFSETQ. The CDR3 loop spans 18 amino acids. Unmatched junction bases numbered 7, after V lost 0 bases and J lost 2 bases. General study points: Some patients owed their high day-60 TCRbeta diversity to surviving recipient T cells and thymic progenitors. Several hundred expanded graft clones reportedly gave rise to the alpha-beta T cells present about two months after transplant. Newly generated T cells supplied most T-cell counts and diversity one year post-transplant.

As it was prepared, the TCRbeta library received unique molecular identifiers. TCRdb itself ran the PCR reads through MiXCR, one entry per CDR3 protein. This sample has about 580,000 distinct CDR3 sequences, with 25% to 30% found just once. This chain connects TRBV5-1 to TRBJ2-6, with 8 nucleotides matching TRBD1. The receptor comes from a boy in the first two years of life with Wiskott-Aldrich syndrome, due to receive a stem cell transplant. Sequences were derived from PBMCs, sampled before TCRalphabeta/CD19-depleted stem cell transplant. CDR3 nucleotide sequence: TGCGCCAGCAGCTTGGCAGGGCAGGGGGCACCTGGGGCCAACGTCCTGACTTTC. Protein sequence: CASSLAGQGAPGANVLTF.